This TCR beta chain stems from a study of regulatory T cells in long-lasting Graves disease. General study results and limits: It was peripheral blood alone, not thyroid tissue, that was studied.

Described time point: newly diagnosed GD, antithyroid drugs for less than 3 months. The authors made the TCR library using RNA they extracted from PBMCs. Diagnosis followed American Thyroid Association guidelines for Graves' disease. In this sample, this clonotype turned up many times. Its antigen remains unknown. With V trimmed by 8 bases and J by 5 bases, 27 bases remained unmatched. The CDR3 is 20 residues long. Germline CDR1 MNHEY, CDR2 SMNVEV (reference sequence). Building the TCR beta libraries relied on iRepertoire HTBI primers, and CDR3 regions underwent Arm-PCR. A single record per CDR3 protein comes from TCRdb applying MiXCR to the multiplex PCR reads. The sample has about 530,000 distinct CDR3 sequences, 15% to 20% seen once. The same data also contributed to another study, on T cells in Graves' hyperthyroidism and ophthalmopathy. That study adds: Stable Graves' hyperthyroidism meant no ophthalmopathy progression within 18 months. The TCR CDR3 was amplified in a first-round RT-PCR using the HTBI primer set.

The chain uses TRBV27 and TRBJ2-1, with 7 positions matching TRBD1. This TCR derives from a woman aged 35-65 years with Graves disease. The sample in question was peripheral blood mononuclear cells (PBMCs), obtained at new diagnosis, from a patient treated with antithyroid drugs. CDR3 amino acids: CASALLALPGQWSQNNEQFF. The CDR3, as DNA: TGTGCCAGCGCCCTACTCGCCCTCCCGGGACAGTGGAGTCAAAACAATGAGCAGTTCTTC.